This TCR beta chain was recovered during a study of graft-versus-host responses after intestinal transplantation. The CDR3 sequence is 15 residues long. With 0 bases removed from V and 7 bases from J, the gap between germline ends came to 12 bases. Germline CDR1 reads SGHVS; CDR2 reads FNYEAQ. The study's findings and limits: GvH clones occurred in recipient marrow; some first appeared in ileum or blood. Declining HvG levels early post-transplant were linked to peak circulating GvH clone levels.

The data were produced by immunoSEQ multiplex PCR, yet TCRdb's version contains in-frame clones alone and is incomplete. The table lists roughly 62,000 clones, 90% to 95% of them singletons, with roughly 2.8% in the top ten. As for this clone: Its specificity is not known.

Sequenced material: PBMCs, taken 118 to 130 days after intestinal transplantation. This TCR was recovered from a human patient who received an intestinal transplant, so some T cells may come from the graft donor. The rearrangement joins TRBV7-6 to TRBJ1-4, with a possible D match to TRBD1 (5 bases). The CDR3: CASSLAQGYREKLFF. CDR3 in DNA: TGTGCCAGCAGCTTAGCGCAGGGTTACCGTGAAAAACTGTTTTTT.